This TCR beta chain was obtained from a study of T cell repertoires in aging, cancer and after chemotherapy. Study-wide context: Donors were grouped into six age bands spanning 30 or younger through 70 or older.

TRB rearrangements spanning V, D and J were amplified using mixed TRB-A/B primers. A single record per CDR3 protein comes from TCRdb applying MiXCR to the multiplex PCR reads. The sample gives about 12,000 distinct CDR3 sequences, 31% of which show up once; roughly a tenth is in the top ten. This clonotype appeared a few times. As yet, its antigen is unknown. TCR beta rearrangements were amplified from peripheral blood genomic DNA. The study, taken as a whole, reports: Age-matched healthy donors had significantly more diverse, less clonal blood TCR repertoires than untreated cancer patients. Rebound thymic output was suggested by rising median generation probability during chemotherapy in each cancer cohort.

The CDR3 has 14 residues. Germline trimming cut 9 bases from V and 2 bases from J; bases unmatched to any gene: 5. Germline V lookup: CDR1 SGHNT, CDR2 YYREEE (reference sequence). The chain is built from TRBV5-4 and TRBJ2-3, with 11 bases that match TRBD2. This clonotype originated in a human donor in good health. The donor label of this sample is uncertain. Input material: blood. In DNA form, the CDR3 reads TGTGCCATAACGACTAGCGGGGACACAGATACGCAGTATTTT. Translation gives CAITTSGDTDTQYF.